These 17 T cell receptor beta chains came from one sample sequenced in a study of blood T cell repertoires in COVID-19. Profiled with immunoSEQ multiplex PCR; TCRdb holds only in-frame clones, not every one. The repertoire holds about 260,000 clones, with about 80% as singletons. Material: PBMCs or T cells enriched from blood (not recorded which). All receptors come from a man aged 25 to 40 with acute COVID-19.

This CDR3 is CASSSRTSGGISQYF. The CDR3 nucleotides are TGTGCCAGTAGTAGCCGGACTAGCGGGGGGATTTCGCAGTATTTT. V is TRBV19 and J is TRBJ2-3; 14 bases are shared with TRBD2. From germline, CDR1 is LNHDA and CDR2 SQIVND (reference sequence). V trimming: 4 bases; J trimming: 10 bases; junction bases outside the gene matches: 7. The CDR3 loop spans 15 amino acids.

The rearrangement uses TRBV5-6 and TRBJ1-2; 8 bases agree with TRBD1. Trimming removed 1 base from V and 7 bases from J; junction bases left unmatched: 6. CDR1 and CDR2 from the germline V gene are SGHDT and YYEEEE. There are 14 residues in the CDR3. This CDR3 reads CASSLWGQVAGYTF. CDR3 nucleotide sequence: TGTGCCAGCAGCTTGTGGGGACAGGTTGCTGGCTACACCTTC.

The rearrangement links TRBV19 to TRBJ1-3; D remains unclear. The CDR3 totals 15 residues. Trimming left V 4 bases short and J 9 bases short, with 19 bases between. The germline gives CDR1 LNHDA, CDR2 SQIVND (reference sequence). The CDR3 bases are TGTGCCAGTAGTACCTTGGACGGCGGACTAAGCACCATATATTTT. It specifies CASSTLDGGLSTIYF.

A word on this clone: The germline gene is not matched at one end of the junction; a read error may be the cause. V is TRBV5-1 and J is TRBJ2-2; D is ambiguous. Germline V gene lookup returns CDR1 SGHRS and CDR2 YFSETQ. The CDR3 spans 13 residues. CDR3 sequence reads: CASSSPRTGELFF. DNA for the CDR3: TGTGCCAGCAGCTCCCCTCGGACCGGGGAGCTGTTTTTT.

Regarding this clone: At one of its ends the junction is not consistent with the germline gene, which may arise from a read error. The chain is built from TRBV5-1 and TRBJ2-1; D remains ambiguous. This CDR3 is 13 amino acids long. The germline V gene encodes CDR1 SGHRS and CDR2 YFSETQ. The CDR3 sequence: CASSHWSMNEQFF. The DNA for the CDR3 is TGTGCCAGCAGCCACTGGAGTATGAATGAGCAGTTCTTC.

This clone was recorded at least ten times. CDR3 bases: TGTGCCAGCAGCCAAGTAGCGCGGGACTTACTCGAGCAGTTCTTC. Amino acid sequence: CASSQVARDLLEQFF. The genes are TRBV14 and TRBJ2-1; possible D gene TRBD2, 6 bases. There are 15 residues in the CDR3. Germline V gene data show CDR1 as SGHDN and CDR2 as FVKESK. The V end lost 1 base, the J end lost 10 bases, and 17 bases lay between the germline ends.

The chain joins TRBV3-1 (or the pseudogene TRBV3-2) to TRBJ2-1; no definite D call. V lost 0 bases, J lost 8 bases, and 8 bases lay in between. CDR3 length equals 13 residues. CDR1 and CDR2 from the germline V gene are LGHDT and YNNKEL (reference sequence). The CDR3 bases are TGTGCCAGCAGCCAAGATGGGCACTATGAGCAGTTCTTC. Translated, it gives CASSQDGHYEQFF.

The chain employs TRBV19 and TRBJ1-4, with no clear D. Germline CDR1 and CDR2: LNHDA and SQIVND (reference sequence). V was shortened by 3 bases and J by 7 bases, with 12 bases between the two germline ends. The CDR3 loop spans 14 amino acids. The CDR3 DNA is TGTGCCAGTAGTATTAAACTTGGGAGTGAAAAACTGTTTTTT. As protein: CASSIKLGSEKLFF. Drawing the rest from reference TRBV19 and TRBJ1-4, the complete variable domain is DGGITQSPKYLFRKEGQNVTLSCEQNLNHDAMYWYRQDPGQGLRLIYYSQIVNDFQKGDIAEGYSVSREKKESFPLTVTSAQKNPTAFYLCASSIKLGSEKLFFGSGTQLSVL.

Worth noting for this clone: Different DNA sequences within this sample yield the same CDR3. The chain combines TRBV9 with TRBJ2-5; 9 bases are shared with TRBD2. Germline assignment: CDR1 SGDLS and CDR2 YYNGEE. This CDR3 has 15 residues. V was clipped by 7 bases and J by 2 bases; unmatched bases: 9. CDR3 in amino acids: CASSGSGRPQETQYF. CDR3 bases: TGTGCCAGCTCAGGTAGCGGGAGACCACAAGAGACCCAGTACTTC.

The J gene is TRBJ2-4, the V gene TRBV2; 10 nucleotides line up with TRBD1. The CDR3 has 15 residues. CDR1 is SNHLY and CDR2 is FYNNEI in the germline V gene. V lost 6 bases to trimming and J lost 5 bases; unmatched junction nucleotides: 7. CDR3 DNA sequence: TGTGCCAGCAGCTCCGGGACAGGGGTGGAAAACATTCAGTACTTC. Translating gives CASSSGTGVENIQYF.

This clone appeared a single time. This chain connects TRBV11-3 to TRBJ2-5; 9 nucleotides align to TRBD1. Germline V gene data show CDR1 as SGHNT and CDR2 as YENEEA. Losses at the gene ends were 5 bases for V and 5 bases for J; bases not matched to a gene: 6. The CDR3 extends over 14 amino acids. Here the CDR3 DNA reads TGTGCCAGCAGCCGCCGGACAGGGGTCGAGACCCAGTACTTC. Translating it yields CASSRRTGVETQYF.

This chain joins TRBV12-5 and TRBJ2-1; TRBD2 matches 9 bases. Germline V gives CDR1 LGHNT, CDR2 FRNRAP. The trim removed 5 bases at V and 2 bases at J, leaving 7 bases unmatched. This CDR3 comprises 16 residues. The CDR3 loop is CASGGWREGTYNEQFF. CDR3 DNA: TGTGCTAGTGGTGGCTGGCGGGAGGGTACCTACAATGAGCAGTTCTTC.

V is TRBV6-4 and J is TRBJ2-3, with 9 bases lining up with TRBD1. The V segment lost 6 bases and the J segment 1 base; nucleotides outside the gene matches: 8. Germline lookup yields CDR1 MRHNA and CDR2 SNTAGT. The CDR3 has 16 amino acids. The CDR3 sequence: CASSQRWTGGTDTQYF. For the CDR3, the DNA is TGTGCCAGCAGCCAAAGATGGACAGGGGGCACAGATACGCAGTATTTT.

This chain joins TRBV5-1 and TRBJ2-1, with D possibly matching TRBD2 (6 bases). Trimming removed 0 bases from V and 3 bases from J, with 10 bases in between. CDR1 SGHRS and CDR2 YFSETQ come from the germline V gene. The CDR3 has 15 amino acids. CDR3 coding DNA: TGCGCCAGCAGCTTGGCGCGGGGAGGCTACAATGAGCAGTTCTTC. Translated: CASSLARGGYNEQFF.

This clone occurred a few times. Within the sample, other DNA sequences also encode this same CDR3. The chain is built from TRBV3-1 (or the pseudogene TRBV3-2) and TRBJ1-5; D unresolved. V was pared by 0 bases and J by 7 bases, with 13 bases between. The germline CDR1 and CDR2 sequences are LGHDT and YNNKEL (reference sequence). The CDR3 loop spans 15 amino acids. CDR3 in DNA: TGTGCCAGCAGCCAAGATAGGAGCAGCCGCCAGCCCCAGCATTTT. Translation gives CASSQDRSSRQPQHF.

The CDR3 region is CATSDGRTGGFWGYTF. DNA of the CDR3: TGTGCCACCAGTGATGGTAGGACAGGGGGCTTTTGGGGCTACACCTTC. The chain has TRBV24-1 and TRBJ1-2, with 11 bases matching TRBD1. CDR1 and CDR2 from the germline V gene are KGHDR and SFDVKD. CDR3 length: 16 amino acids. Germline trimming cut 3 bases from V and 8 bases from J; bases unmatched to any gene: 10.

Notes on this clone: One end of the junction does not line up with germline, which may come from a read error. The gene calls are TRBV5-1 and TRBJ2-5; possibly TRBD1 for D (5 bases). The CDR3 runs to 13 residues. CDR1 and CDR2 (germline): SGHRS, YFSETQ. The CDR3 is CASSSDRKETQYF. In nucleotides, the CDR3 is TGTGCCAGCAGCTCAGACAGAAAAGAGACCCAGTACTTC. Full variable domain (outside the CDR3, taken from reference TRBV5-1 and TRBJ2-5): KAGVTQTPRYLIKTRGQQVTLSCSPISGHRSVSWYQQTPGQGLQFLFEYFSETQRNKGNFPGRFSGRQFSNSRSEMNVSTLELGDSALYLCASSSDRKETQYFGPGTRLLVL.